These T cell receptor beta chains were read from a single sample in a study of cytomegalovirus exposure and HLA in healthy donors. The table came from immunoSEQ multiplex PCR; TCRdb's copy has only in-frame clones and leaves some out. The profile shows about 130,000 clones, 80% to 90% of them singletons. The sequenced material came from PBMCs. The receptors were gathered from a woman aged 18 to 35 in good health and CMV-seropositive. Both conserved end residues are part of each CDR3. D genes are given only for firm matches. The size field is filled for only some rows; it gives once, few, many or a size class.

abundance: few; v_gene: TRBV6-5; d_gene: TRBD1; len: 13; j_gene: TRBJ1-2; CDR3aa: CASSSDRGQESTF; CDR3nt: TGTGCCAGCAGTTCAGACAGGGGGCAAGAGAGCACCTTC
abundance: NA; v_gene: TRBV18; d_gene: NA; len: 19; j_gene: TRBJ2-6; CDR3aa: CASSPREPLPPSGANVLTF; CDR3nt: TGTGCCAGCTCACCAAGGGAGCCCTTGCCTCCCTCTGGGGCCAACGTCCTGACTTTC
abundance: NA; v_gene: TRBV5-5; d_gene: NA; len: 16; j_gene: TRBJ1-5; CDR3aa: CASSPGRGTGNQPQHF; CDR3nt: TGTGCCAGCAGCCCGGGACGGGGGACGGGGAATCAGCCCCAGCATTTT
abundance: NA; v_gene: TRBV6-5; d_gene: TRBD2; len: 15; j_gene: TRBJ2-4; CDR3aa: CASSYERGAKNIQYF; CDR3nt: TGTGCCAGCAGTTACGAGCGGGGGGCCAAAAACATTCAGTACTTC
abundance: few; v_gene: TRBV27; d_gene: NA; len: 13; j_gene: TRBJ2-1; CDR3aa: CASSGHPRNEQFF; CDR3nt: TGTGCCAGCTCGGGACACCCTAGGAATGAGCAGTTCTTC
abundance: NA; v_gene: TRBV6-5; d_gene: TRBD1; len: 15; j_gene: TRBJ1-4; CDR3aa: CASSTLQGVDEKLFF; CDR3nt: TGTGCCAGCAGCACACTACAGGGGGTCGATGAAAAACTGTTTTTT
abundance: NA; v_gene: TRBV7-3; d_gene: TRBD1; len: 14; j_gene: TRBJ1-2; CDR3aa: CASSPGQGNYGYTF; CDR3nt: TGTGCCAGCAGCCCCGGACAGGGCAACTATGGCTACACCTTC
abundance: once; v_gene: TRBV15; d_gene: TRBD1; len: 15; j_gene: TRBJ1-6; CDR3aa: CATSIREPGGSPLHF; CDR3nt: TGTGCCACCAGCATCCGGGAGCCAGGGGGGTCACCCCTCCACTTT
abundance: once; v_gene: TRBV16; d_gene: NA; len: 15; j_gene: TRBJ1-4; CDR3aa: CASSQSGQGREKLFF; CDR3nt: TGTGCCAGCAGCCAATCAGGGCAGGGTCGTGAAAAACTGTTTTTT
abundance: NA; v_gene: TRBV4-1; d_gene: NA; len: 14; j_gene: TRBJ1-4; CDR3aa: CASSQDTTNEKLFF; CDR3nt: TGCGCCAGCAGCCAAGATACAACTAATGAAAAACTGTTTTTT
abundance: NA; v_gene: TRBV18; d_gene: NA; len: 13; j_gene: TRBJ2-7; CDR3aa: CASSPDLGGEQYF; CDR3nt: TGTGCCAGCTCACCGGATTTAGGAGGGGAGCAGTACTTC
abundance: NA; v_gene: TRBV6-6; d_gene: TRBD1; len: 16; j_gene: TRBJ1-6; CDR3aa: CASSYSTGQANSPLHF; CDR3nt: TGTGCCAGCAGTTACTCTACGGGACAGGCAAATTCACCCCTCCACTTT
abundance: NA; v_gene: TRBV5-4; d_gene: NA; len: 14; j_gene: TRBJ1-3; CDR3aa: CASSLEGNGNTIYF; CDR3nt: TGTGCCAGCAGCTTGGAGGGGAATGGAAACACCATATATTTT
abundance: NA; v_gene: TRBV19; d_gene: NA; len: 15; j_gene: TRBJ2-3; CDR3aa: CASSRGLGATDTQYF; CDR3nt: TGTGCCAGTAGTAGGGGACTCGGGGCTACAGATACGCAGTATTTT
abundance: NA; v_gene: TRBV5-1; d_gene: NA; len: 15; j_gene: TRBJ2-3; CDR3aa: CASSSRLGVFDTQYF; CDR3nt: TGCGCCAGCAGCAGCCGACTAGGGGTCTTTGATACGCAGTATTTT
abundance: NA; v_gene: TRBV27; d_gene: TRBD2; len: 14; j_gene: TRBJ2-1; CDR3aa: CASGSGAMSDEQFF; CDR3nt: TGTGCCAGCGGTAGCGGGGCGATGAGCGATGAGCAGTTCTTC
abundance: NA; v_gene: TRBV28; d_gene: TRBD1; len: 17; j_gene: TRBJ1-2; CDR3aa: CASSTAEPGGSGSGYTF; CDR3nt: TGTGCCAGCAGCACTGCTGAGCCAGGGGGTAGCGGTAGTGGCTACACCTTC
abundance: once; v_gene: TRBV6-5; d_gene: NA; len: 14; j_gene: TRBJ2-5; CDR3aa: CASSPSGRGETQYF; CDR3nt: TGTGCCAGCAGCCCCAGCGGGCGGGGAGAGACCCAGTACTTC
abundance: NA; v_gene: TRBV2; d_gene: NA; len: 14; j_gene: TRBJ2-7; CDR3aa: CASSVRRVGYEQYF; CDR3nt: TGTGCCAGCAGTGTGCGCAGGGTAGGGTACGAGCAGTACTTC
abundance: NA; v_gene: TRBV15; d_gene: NA; len: 12; j_gene: TRBJ2-3; CDR3aa: CATSRDRDTQYF; CDR3nt: TGTGCCACCAGCAGAGATCGGGATACGCAGTATTTT
abundance: NA; v_gene: TRBV27; d_gene: NA; len: 15; j_gene: TRBJ1-2; CDR3aa: CASSLRRGLNYGYTF; CDR3nt: TGTGCCAGCAGTTTACGGCGGGGATTGAACTATGGCTACACCTTC
abundance: NA; v_gene: TRBV10-3; d_gene: TRBD1; len: 16; j_gene: TRBJ2-5; CDR3aa: CAISETIRQGQETQYF; CDR3nt: TGTGCCATCAGTGAGACCATCCGACAGGGCCAAGAGACCCAGTACTTC
abundance: NA; v_gene: TRBV29-1; d_gene: NA; len: 13; j_gene: TRBJ2-5; CDR3aa: CSVDQGYQETQYF; CDR3nt: TGCAGCGTTGACCAGGGGTACCAAGAGACCCAGTACTTC
abundance: NA; v_gene: TRBV15; d_gene: NA; len: 16; j_gene: TRBJ2-1; CDR3aa: CATSRDGGVSWNEQFF; CDR3nt: TGTGCCACCAGCAGAGATGGAGGGGTTTCCTGGAATGAGCAGTTCTTC
abundance: NA; v_gene: TRBV2; d_gene: NA; len: 12; j_gene: TRBJ2-7; CDR3aa: CASKGRAYEQYF; CDR3nt: TGTGCCAGCAAGGGCAGGGCCTACGAGCAGTACTTC
abundance: NA; v_gene: TRBV5-4; d_gene: TRBD2; len: 17; j_gene: TRBJ2-3; CDR3aa: CASSSASGGLITDTQYF; CDR3nt: TGTGCCAGCAGCTCGGCTAGCGGGGGGCTTATCACAGATACGCAGTATTTT
abundance: NA; v_gene: TRBV28; d_gene: NA; len: 15; j_gene: TRBJ2-6; CDR3aa: CASSFSHAGANVLTF; CDR3nt: TGTGCCAGCAGTTTTAGTCACGCCGGGGCCAACGTCCTGACTTTC
abundance: once; v_gene: TRBV28; d_gene: NA; len: 14; j_gene: TRBJ2-5; CDR3aa: CASSFSAGRETQYF; CDR3nt: TGTGCCAGCAGTTTCTCCGCGGGTAGAGAGACCCAGTACTTC
abundance: NA; v_gene: TRBV28; d_gene: NA; len: 14; j_gene: TRBJ2-1; CDR3aa: CASKGRDLYNEQFF; CDR3nt: TGTGCCAGCAAGGGGCGGGATCTTTACAATGAGCAGTTCTTC
abundance: NA; v_gene: TRBV21-1; d_gene: NA; len: 15; j_gene: TRBJ1-2; CDR3aa: CASSKGDRGWGGYTF; CDR3nt: TGTGCCAGCAGCAAAGGGGACAGGGGGTGGGGTGGCTACACCTTC
abundance: NA; v_gene: TRBV6-1; d_gene: NA; len: 14; j_gene: TRBJ1-6; CDR3aa: CASSTSEYNSPLHF; CDR3nt: TGTGCCAGCAGTACGTCAGAATATAATTCACCCCTCCACTTT
abundance: NA; v_gene: TRBV7-9; d_gene: NA; len: 12; j_gene: TRBJ1-2; CDR3aa: CASSLGHNGYTF; CDR3nt: TGTGCCAGCAGCTTAGGGCACAATGGCTACACCTTC
abundance: NA; v_gene: TRBV7-8; d_gene: TRBD1; len: 14; j_gene: TRBJ2-4; CDR3aa: CASSKSGTANIQYF; CDR3nt: TGTGCCAGCAGCAAATCCGGGACAGCAAACATTCAGTACTTC
abundance: once; v_gene: TRBV7-2; d_gene: NA; len: 12; j_gene: TRBJ2-2; CDR3aa: CASSRVTGELFF; CDR3nt: TGTGCCAGCAGCCGGGTCACCGGGGAGCTGTTTTTT
abundance: NA; v_gene: TRBV18; d_gene: NA; len: 18; j_gene: TRBJ2-6; CDR3aa: CASSPPRGYSSGANVLTF; CDR3nt: TGTGCCAGCTCACCACCCCGGGGGTATAGCTCTGGGGCCAACGTCCTGACTTTC
abundance: NA; v_gene: TRBV27; d_gene: TRBD1; len: 13; j_gene: TRBJ1-2; CDR3aa: CASYGQENYGYTF; CDR3nt: TGTGCCAGCTATGGACAGGAGAACTATGGCTACACCTTC
abundance: NA; v_gene: TRBV9; d_gene: NA; len: 13; j_gene: TRBJ1-5; CDR3aa: CASSVGNNQPQHF; CDR3nt: TGTGCCAGCAGCGTCGGGAATAATCAGCCCCAGCATTTT
abundance: NA; v_gene: TRBV5-1; d_gene: NA; len: 16; j_gene: TRBJ2-3; CDR3aa: CASTQTPGTSTDTQYF; CDR3nt: TGCGCCAGCACCCAGACTCCCGGGACTAGCACAGATACGCAGTATTTT
abundance: once; v_gene: TRBV28; d_gene: NA; len: 14; j_gene: TRBJ1-1; CDR3aa: CASRPGDLGTEAFF; CDR3nt: TGTGCCAGCAGACCGGGGGACCTGGGAACTGAAGCTTTCTTT
abundance: once; v_gene: TRBV2; d_gene: NA; len: 13; j_gene: TRBJ2-7; CDR3aa: CASSPTASYEQYF; CDR3nt: TGTGCCAGCAGTCCGACTGCTTCCTACGAGCAGTACTTC
abundance: once; v_gene: TRBV19; d_gene: NA; len: 15; j_gene: TRBJ1-6; CDR3aa: CASSIGGRGNSPLHF; CDR3nt: TGTGCCAGTAGTATAGGGGGTCGGGGTAATTCACCCCTCCACTTT
abundance: NA; v_gene: TRBV28; d_gene: NA; len: 13; j_gene: TRBJ2-7; CDR3aa: CASSRPQQIEQYF; CDR3nt: TGTGCCAGCAGTCGACCACAACAGATAGAGCAGTACTTC